This TCR beta chain derives from a study of early T cells in non-severe SARS-CoV-2 infection. Whole-study context: Bulk RNA taken from unsorted whole blood was sequenced, leaving chains unpaired. General study points: VDJdb-based annotation leaned toward anti-spike CD8 responses and missed private and CD4 specificities.

The CDR3 runs 17 residues. V was clipped by 3 bases and J by 1 base, with 16 bases between them. Germline loops: CDR1 KGHSH, CDR2 LQKENI. Points on this clonotype: Its target is unknown.

Attachment of unique molecular identifiers was made to individual cDNA molecules. TCRdb reprocessed the 5' RACE reads with MiXCR, giving one entry per CDR3 protein. The repertoire consists of about 94,000 distinct CDR3 sequences, with roughly 13% occurring once and the leading ten covering about 2%. The TCR sequence derives from an adult who was a healthcare worker with PCR-confirmed SARS-CoV-2 infection or an uninfected control (not recorded which). The genes are TRBV18 and TRBJ1-3; D remains ambiguous. Input material: whole blood. This CDR3 reads CASSPVPPAQSGNTIYF. Here the CDR3 DNA reads TGTGCCAGCTCACCTGTGCCACCCGCACAGTCTGGAAACACCATATATTTT.